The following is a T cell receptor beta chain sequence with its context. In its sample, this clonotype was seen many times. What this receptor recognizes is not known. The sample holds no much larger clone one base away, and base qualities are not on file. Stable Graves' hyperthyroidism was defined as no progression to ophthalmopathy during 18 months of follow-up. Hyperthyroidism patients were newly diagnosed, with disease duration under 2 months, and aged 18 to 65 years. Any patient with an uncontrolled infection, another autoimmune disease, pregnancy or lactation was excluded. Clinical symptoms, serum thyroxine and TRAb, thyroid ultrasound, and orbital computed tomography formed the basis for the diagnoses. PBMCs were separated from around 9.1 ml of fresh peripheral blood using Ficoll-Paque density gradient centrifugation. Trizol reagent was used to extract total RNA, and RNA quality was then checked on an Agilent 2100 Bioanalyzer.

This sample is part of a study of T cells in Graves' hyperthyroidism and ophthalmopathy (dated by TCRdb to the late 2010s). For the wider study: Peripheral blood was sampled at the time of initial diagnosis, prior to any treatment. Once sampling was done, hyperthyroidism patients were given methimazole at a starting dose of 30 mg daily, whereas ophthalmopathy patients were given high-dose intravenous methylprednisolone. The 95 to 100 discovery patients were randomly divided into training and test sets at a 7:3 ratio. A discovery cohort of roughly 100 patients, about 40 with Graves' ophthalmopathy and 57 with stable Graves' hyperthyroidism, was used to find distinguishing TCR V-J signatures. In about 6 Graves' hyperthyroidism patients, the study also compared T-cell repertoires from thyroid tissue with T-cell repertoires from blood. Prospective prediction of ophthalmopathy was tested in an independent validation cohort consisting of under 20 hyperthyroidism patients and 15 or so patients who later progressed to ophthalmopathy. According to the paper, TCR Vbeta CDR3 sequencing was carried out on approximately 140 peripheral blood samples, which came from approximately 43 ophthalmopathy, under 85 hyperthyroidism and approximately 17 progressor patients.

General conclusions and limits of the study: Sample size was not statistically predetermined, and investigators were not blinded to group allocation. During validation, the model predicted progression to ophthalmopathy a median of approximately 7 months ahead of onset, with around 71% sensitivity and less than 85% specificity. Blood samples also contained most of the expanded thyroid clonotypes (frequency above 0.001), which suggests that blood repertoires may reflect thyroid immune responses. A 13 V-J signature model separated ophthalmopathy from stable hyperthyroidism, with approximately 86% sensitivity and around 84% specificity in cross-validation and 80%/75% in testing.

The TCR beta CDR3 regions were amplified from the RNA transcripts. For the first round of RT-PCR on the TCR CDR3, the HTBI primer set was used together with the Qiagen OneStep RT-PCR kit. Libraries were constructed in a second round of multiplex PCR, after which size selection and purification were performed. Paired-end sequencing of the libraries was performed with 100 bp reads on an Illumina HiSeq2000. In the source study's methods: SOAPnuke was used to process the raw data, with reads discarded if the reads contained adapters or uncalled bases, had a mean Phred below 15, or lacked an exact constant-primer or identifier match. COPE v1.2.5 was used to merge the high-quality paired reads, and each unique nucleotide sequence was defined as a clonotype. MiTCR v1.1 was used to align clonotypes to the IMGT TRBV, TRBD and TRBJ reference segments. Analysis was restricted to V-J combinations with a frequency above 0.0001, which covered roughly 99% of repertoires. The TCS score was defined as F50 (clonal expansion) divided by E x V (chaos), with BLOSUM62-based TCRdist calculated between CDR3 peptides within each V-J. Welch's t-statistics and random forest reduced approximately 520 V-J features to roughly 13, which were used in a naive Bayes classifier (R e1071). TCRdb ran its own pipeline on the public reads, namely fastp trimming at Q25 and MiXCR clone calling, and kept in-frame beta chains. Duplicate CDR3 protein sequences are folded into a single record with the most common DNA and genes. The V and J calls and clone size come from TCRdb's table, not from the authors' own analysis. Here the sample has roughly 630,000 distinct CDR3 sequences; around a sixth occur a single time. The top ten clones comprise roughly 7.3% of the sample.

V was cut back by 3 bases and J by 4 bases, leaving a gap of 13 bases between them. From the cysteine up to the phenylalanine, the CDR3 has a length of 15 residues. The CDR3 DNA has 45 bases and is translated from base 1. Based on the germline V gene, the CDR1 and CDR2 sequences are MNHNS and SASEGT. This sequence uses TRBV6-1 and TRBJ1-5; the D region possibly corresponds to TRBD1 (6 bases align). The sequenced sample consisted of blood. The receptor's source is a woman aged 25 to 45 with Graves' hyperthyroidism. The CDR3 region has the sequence CASSELQGVNQPQHF. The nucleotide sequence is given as TGTGCCAGCAGTGAGCTACAGGGTGTAAATCAGCCCCAGCATTTT.